This is a list of T cell receptor beta chains from one sample in a study of T cells after yellow fever vaccination. TCRdb recomputed calls from the 5' RACE reads with MiXCR, one row per CDR3 protein. Altogether just under 600,000 distinct CDR3 sequences are present, roughly 13% being singletons, with the ten largest covering more than 13%. The specimen was PBMCs, collected on the day of the yellow fever booster vaccination. The source is a young man who received the YFV17D yellow fever vaccine. CDR3s include the opening cysteine and the closing phenylalanine or tryptophan. Fields, in order: J gene, V gene, clone size, CDR3 protein. Clone size is stated in some rows and not others, as once, few, many or a class when expanded.

TRBJ2-1 | TRBV27 | few | CASSTLLAFSLYNEQFF
TRBJ2-3 | TRBV20-1 | few | CSATPTGGRRADTQYF
TRBJ1-1 | TRBV10-3 | NA | CASTTGTAEAFF
TRBJ2-7 | TRBV5-1 | few | CASSLALAGDEQYF
TRBJ2-3 | TRBV28 | few | CASRRPEWTDTQYF
TRBJ1-2 | TRBV20-1 | NA | CSGTGDYGYTF
TRBJ1-4 | TRBV28 | few | CASSPFRYNEKLFF
TRBJ2-5 | TRBV18 | many | CASSPPSGETQYF
TRBJ2-5 | TRBV11-2 | NA | CASSPKGEGGETQYF
TRBJ2-3 | TRBV19 | many | CASSIGRGQVDTQYF
TRBJ2-1 | TRBV15 | NA | CATSRDRAEQFF
TRBJ2-5 | TRBV20-1 | NA | CSASLGGLAFETQYF
TRBJ2-7 | TRBV5-1 | NA | CASSLGQAAREQYF
TRBJ2-1 | TRBV6-2/TRBV6-3 | few | CAIGSSGSYNEQFF
TRBJ2-6 | TRBV19 | few | CAKRLGANVLTF
TRBJ2-7 | TRBV20-1 | few | CSARGARGTSGIGGEQYF
TRBJ1-3 | TRBV5-1 | many | CASSLGDSGNTIYF
TRBJ2-6 | TRBV5-1 | many | CASSLAGVSGANVLTF
TRBJ2-7 | TRBV6-5 | NA | CASSYSRVGNPYEQYF
TRBJ2-2 | TRBV24-1 | once | CATSHPSETGELFF
TRBJ2-5 | TRBV5-5 | NA | CASRPGSLSQETQYF
TRBJ2-7 | TRBV6-1 | few | CASRRDGTKDEQYF
TRBJ2-7 | TRBV20-1 | NA | CSASVRGSYEQYF
TRBJ2-1 | TRBV1 | few | CTSSPNTALVGTTNEQFF